Reported below is one T cell receptor beta chain. This CDR3 is built from 12 residues. Germline V lookup: CDR1 KGHSH, CDR2 LQKENI. Trimming removed 6 bases from V and 3 bases from J, with 9 bases in between. The source material, RNA transcripts, was used to amplify TCR beta CDR3 regions. Researchers ran a first-round RT-PCR on the TCR CDR3 using the HTBI primer set. TCRdb itself ran the multiplex PCR reads through MiXCR, one entry per CDR3 protein. Of roughly 380,000 distinct CDR3 sequences listed, roughly 15% were seen once; the top ten hold 5.3%. This entry belongs to a study of T cells in Graves' hyperthyroidism and ophthalmopathy.

V and J are TRBV18 and TRBJ2-7, with unresolved D. Sequencing used blood. This TCR was sampled from a woman younger than 30 with Graves' hyperthyroidism. The CDR3 region is CASSPNGYEQYF. The CDR3 bases are TGTGCCAGCTCTCCGAACGGCTACGAGCAGTACTTC.